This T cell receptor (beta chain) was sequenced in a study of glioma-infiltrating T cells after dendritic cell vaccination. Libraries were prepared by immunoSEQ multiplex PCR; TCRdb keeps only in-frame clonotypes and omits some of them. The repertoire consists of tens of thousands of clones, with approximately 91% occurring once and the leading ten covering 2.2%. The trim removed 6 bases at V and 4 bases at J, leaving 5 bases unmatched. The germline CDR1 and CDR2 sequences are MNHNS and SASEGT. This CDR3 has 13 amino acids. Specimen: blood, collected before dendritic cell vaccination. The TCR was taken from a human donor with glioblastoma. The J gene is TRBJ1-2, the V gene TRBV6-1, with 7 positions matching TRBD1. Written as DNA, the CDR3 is TGTGCCAGCAGCCGGGACAGCGCCTATGGCTACACCTTC. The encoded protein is CASSRDSAYGYTF.